Sequencing of this T cell receptor beta chain was carried out in a study of T cell repertoires in cytomegalovirus infection. At the level of the study: Public TCR beta signatures indicated both CMV infection and matching HLA type.

Germline values: CDR1 MDHEN, CDR2 SYDVKM. V lost 1 base, J lost 5 bases, and 14 bases lay in between. The CDR3 extends over 15 amino acids. As regards this clonotype: Its antigen is still unknown. This could be a read error, since a much larger clone is one nucleotide away.

TCRdb reanalysed the reads using MiXCR and keeps one entry per CDR3 protein. The sample lists more than 250,000 distinct CDR3 sequences, roughly an eighth occurring once. Whole-study results and caveats: CMV-specific TCR beta clonotypes restricted by HLA-C dominated the ex vivo response. The cumulative frequency of public TCR beta families identified carriers of CMV plus the relevant HLA.

V gene TRBV28 combines with J gene TRBJ2-5; D may match TRBD1 or TRBD2 (6 bases each). The sequencing sample was made of PBMCs. The clonotype was recovered from a human donor in good health (CMV status not recorded). Some clones in this sample may be carry-over from other donors' samples. The CDR3 bases are TGTGCCAGCAGTTTATCGTCTAGGGGGGATGAGACCCAGTACTTC. Its protein is CASSLSSRGDETQYF.